The 27 T cell receptor beta chains presented below share a single source sample, sequenced in a study of blood T cells in healthy people across ages. The second PCR ran about 6 to 11 cycles with a sample-barcoded 5' primer and J-beta primers. TCRdb recomputed calls from the 5' RACE reads with MiXCR, one row per CDR3 protein. The sample contains roughly 680,000 distinct CDR3 sequences, roughly half of which appear only once. The sample was blood. The receptors derive from a woman of 80 years or more in good health.

This clonotype was observed once. The CDR3 loop is CSARFRFRDGLHYEQYF. The CDR3, as DNA: TGCAGTGCTAGATTTCGCTTCCGGGACGGATTACACTACGAGCAGTACTTC. The chain carries TRBV20-1 and TRBJ2-7; either TRBD1 or TRBD2 may supply D (5 bases each). Trimming left V 2 bases short and J 3 bases short, with 23 bases between. The CDR3 has 17 residues. Germline lookup yields CDR1 DFQATT and CDR2 SNEGSKA (reference sequence).

This clonotype was seen many times. The chain couples TRBV5-1 to TRBJ2-5, with D maybe TRBD1 (6 bases). The CDR3 sequence is 15 residues long. The V gene's germline CDR1 is SGHRS and CDR2 YFSETQ. Trimming pared 2 bases from V and 4 bases from J, leaving 15 bases between. CDR3 DNA: TGCGCCAGCAGCTTTGGGGGCGGCAGGAGAGAGACCCAGTACTTC. Translation: CASSFGGGRRETQYF.

The chain is built from TRBV29-1 and TRBJ2-2; 8 bases line up with TRBD1. The germline V gene encodes CDR1 SQVTM and CDR2 ANQGSEA. V trimming: 7 bases; J trimming: 5 bases; junction bases outside the gene matches: 3. This CDR3 has 12 amino acids. CDR3 coding DNA: TGCAGCGCCAACAGGGGGACCGGGGAGCTGTTTTTT. This encodes CSANRGTGELFF.

The table lists this clonotype with many counts. The chain employs TRBV29-1 and TRBJ2-7; 9 nucleotides agree with TRBD2. The germline gives CDR1 SQVTM, CDR2 ANQGSEA. V lost 4 bases, J lost 3 bases, and 7 bases stayed unmatched. The CDR3 is 14 residues long. CDR3 nucleotide sequence: TGCAGCGTTGGGCTAGCGGGGAGCCTCTACGAGCAGTACTTC. Encoded protein: CSVGLAGSLYEQYF.

This rearrangement joins TRBV6-5 to TRBJ1-2; 8 bases line up with TRBD1. The junction had 13 bases not matched to a gene; V was cut back by 5 bases and J by 8 bases. This CDR3 spans 15 amino acids. Germline CDR1 is MNHEY and CDR2 is SVGAGI. The chain's CDR3 is CASSPTFWTGRGYTF. The CDR3 nucleotides are TGTGCCAGCAGTCCAACTTTCTGGACAGGGCGCGGCTACACCTTC.

This clonotype has at least ten counts. This chain joins TRBV20-1 and TRBJ2-1; 7 nucleotides line up with TRBD2. The CDR3 runs 11 residues. J gave up 9 bases and V 5 bases, and 4 bases lay outside the gene matches. Germline values: CDR1 DFQATT, CDR2 SNEGSKA (reference sequence). The CDR3 sequence: CSAGDYSEQFF. DNA of the CDR3: TGCAGTGCTGGGGACTATAGTGAGCAGTTCTTC.

The chain recombines TRBV10-3 with TRBJ2-1; TRBD2 might be the D (6 bases). The CDR3 length is 11 residues. With 8 bases removed from V and 10 bases from J, the gap between germline ends came to 12 bases. Germline-derived CDR1 and CDR2 are ENHRY and SYGVKD. The CDR3 DNA reads as TGTGCCATCGGAGGACTATGGGAGCAGTTCTTC. Protein product: CAIGGLWEQFF.

CDR3 nucleotide sequence: TGTGCCAGCAGTTTGAGGTTCCAGCAAGTAGAGACCCAGTACTTC. Translation: CASSLRFQQVETQYF. The rearrangement uses TRBV27 and TRBJ2-5; no reliable D call. CDR3 length equals 15 residues. Trimming took off 3 bases at V and 4 bases at J, with 15 bases between the two ends. CDR1 is MNHEY, CDR2 SMNVEV, per germline (reference sequence).

In its sample, this clonotype was seen a few times. The CDR3 spells CAISPGTSSHEQFF. The CDR3 region has the DNA TGTGCCATCAGCCCCGGGACTTCGTCCCATGAGCAGTTCTTC. V usage is TRBV10-3 and J usage is TRBJ2-1, with a tentative D call TRBD2 (6 bases). Germline assignment: CDR1 ENHRY and CDR2 SYGVKD. V lost 6 bases, J lost 8 bases, and 17 bases lay in between. The CDR3 runs 14 residues.

At least ten counts were recorded for this clonotype. The chain is built from TRBV28 and TRBJ2-7; maybe TRBD2 (5 bases). The CDR3 loop spans 15 amino acids. The V gene lost 5 bases and the J gene lost 0 bases, with 14 bases spanning the gap. Germline V lookup: CDR1 MDHEN, CDR2 SYDVKM. As DNA, the CDR3 is TGTGCCAGCAGTGGTAACGGGAAGAGCTCCTACGAGCAGTACTTC. Translating gives CASSGNGKSSYEQYF.

This clonotype has just one count. The chain carries TRBV4-1 and TRBJ1-4; D gene unclear. The CDR3 runs to 14 residues. The V and J ends lost 6 bases and 1 base respectively, with 9 bases between them. The V gene's germline CDR1 is MGHRA and CDR2 YSYEKL. CDR3 in DNA: TGCGCCAGCAGTGGGATTGAAACTAATGAAAAACTGTTTTTT. This codes for CASSGIETNEKLFF.

This rearrangement joins TRBV28 to TRBJ2-3, with TRBD1 matching 9 bases. Trimming took 7 bases from V and 2 from J; bases not matched to a gene: 4. Germline-derived CDR1 and CDR2 are MDHEN and SYDVKM. This CDR3 comprises 14 residues. The CDR3 sequence is CASKQGAITDTQYF. The CDR3 DNA sequence: TGTGCCAGCAAACAGGGGGCGATCACAGATACGCAGTATTTT.

This clonotype was observed at least ten times. The junction and the germline gene differ at one end; a read error may be behind it. J is TRBJ2-3 and V is TRBV4-3; D unclear. The CDR3 sequence is 15 residues long. Germline assignment: CDR1 LGHNA and CDR2 YSLEER. The CDR3 sequence: CASRQETATTDTQYF. CDR3 in DNA: TGCGCCAGCAGACAAGAGACTGCTACAACAGATACGCAGTATTTT.

The genes are TRBV5-1 and TRBJ2-7, with TRBD1 as a possible D gene (6 bases). The CDR3 spans 15 residues. Germline V gene lookup returns CDR1 SGHRS and CDR2 YFSETQ. Deletions cut 2 bases from V and 7 bases from J, with 19 bases between. The CDR3 DNA is TGCGCCAGCAGCTTTGGTCCACAGGGATACAATGAGCAGTACTTC. Protein sequence: CASSFGPQGYNEQYF.

Ten or more counts support this clonotype. The chain has TRBV5-1 and TRBJ1-4; perhaps TRBD1 as D (5 bases). From germline, CDR1 is SGHRS and CDR2 YFSETQ. The CDR3 is 14 residues long. V was cut by 5 bases and J by 3 bases, with 11 bases left in between. CDR3: CASRSGGSNEKLFF. CDR3 nucleotide sequence: TGCGCCAGCAGATCGGGGGGATCTAATGAAAAACTGTTTTTT.

This clonotype occurred many times. V is TRBV7-2 and J is TRBJ2-1, with 8 nucleotides matching TRBD1. With V trimmed by 6 bases and J by 6 bases, 13 bases remained unmatched. Per the germline V gene, CDR1 is SGHTA and CDR2 is FQGNSA. The CDR3 runs to 16 residues. CDR3 nucleotide sequence: TGTGCCAGCAGGGATAGATACAGGGGGATTGGCAATGAGCAGTTCTTC. This translates into CASRDRYRGIGNEQFF.

J is TRBJ2-6 and V is TRBV6-1; TRBD2 matches 10 bases. V dropped 6 bases and J dropped 0; count of bases not matched to a gene: 26. Germline V gives CDR1 MNHNS, CDR2 SASEGT. This CDR3 region has 24 residues. The CDR3: CASRKRLNSGGSTGRSSGANVLTF. The DNA of the CDR3 is TGTGCCAGCAGGAAGCGCCTTAATAGCGGGGGGTCCACAGGGAGAAGCTCTGGGGCCAACGTCCTGACTTTC.

This chain joins TRBV20-1 and TRBJ2-1, with TRBD1 as a possible D gene (6 bases). The CDR3 length is 14 residues. The V and J ends lost 5 bases and 2 bases respectively, with 13 bases between them. Germline V CDR1 and CDR2: DFQATT, SNEGSKA (reference sequence). The CDR3 here is CSAPSRGTYNEQFF. The CDR3 nucleotides are TGCAGTGCTCCATCCAGGGGTACCTACAATGAGCAGTTCTTC.

This clonotype has ten or more counts. This chain connects TRBV18 to TRBJ2-7; the D gene could be TRBD1 or TRBD2 (5 bases each). The CDR3 length is 16 residues. V was shortened by 2 bases and J by 0 bases, with 14 bases between the two germline ends. Germline lookup yields CDR1 KGHSH and CDR2 LQKENI. CDR3 residues: CASSPAGTESSYEQYF. DNA of the CDR3: TGTGCCAGCTCACCAGCCGGGACGGAAAGCTCCTACGAGCAGTACTTC.

This clonotype came up a few times. The rearrangement uses TRBV20-1 and TRBJ1-1; D may be TRBD1 (6 bases). V was trimmed by 0 bases and J by 11 bases, leaving 13 bases between them. This CDR3 comprises 12 residues. Germline values: CDR1 DFQATT, CDR2 SNEGSKA (reference sequence). CDR3 coding DNA: TGCAGTGCTAGAGATGGGGGGCGGGAGGCTTTCTTT. Its translation is CSARDGGREAFF.

Worth noting for this clonotype: It may be a read error: a sequence one base away is much more abundant. This chain connects TRBV7-2 to TRBJ2-4; D is possibly TRBD2 (6 bases). Gene TRBJ2-7 matches the end of the DNA better, so the J call may be wrong. CDR3 length: 15 residues. Germline lookup yields CDR1 SGHTA and CDR2 FQGNSA. Written as DNA, the CDR3 is TGTGCCAGCAGCCGTCGACGAGCGGGCTTCTACGAGCAGTACTTC. It is translated as CASSRRRAGFYEQYF.

The CDR3 spells CASSEKGTGGYEQYF. CDR3 coding DNA: TGTGCCAGCAGTGAAAAGGGGACAGGAGGTTACGAGCAGTACTTC. V is TRBV2 and J is TRBJ2-7; 8 bases fit TRBD1. CDR1 and CDR2 (germline): SNHLY, FYNNEI. Losses at the gene ends were 2 bases for V and 4 bases for J; bases not matched to a gene: 7. The CDR3 has 15 residues.

This clonotype came up a few times. CDR3 residues: CATRQSQHTGELFF. CDR3 bases: TGTGCCACCAGGCAGTCCCAACACACCGGGGAGCTGTTTTTT. J is TRBJ2-2 and V is TRBV15; D is undetermined. The V end was cut by 6 bases, the J end by 3 bases, with 11 bases between. Looked up from germline, CDR1 is LNHNV and CDR2 is YYDKDF (reference sequence). The CDR3 extends over 14 amino acids. Full variable domain (missing parts from reference TRBV15 and TRBJ2-2): DAMVIQNPRYQVTQFGKPVTLSCSQTLNHNVMYWYQQKSSQAPKLLFHYYDKDFNNEADTPDNFQSRRPNTSFCFLDIRSPGLGDTAMYLCATRQSQHTGELFFGEGSRLTVL.

V is TRBV29-1 and J is TRBJ2-1; 9 nucleotides agree with TRBD1. The CDR3 totals 16 residues. Trimming removed 5 bases from V and 0 bases from J; junction bases left unmatched: 8. CDR1 and CDR2 from the germline V gene are SQVTM and ANQGSEA. DNA of the CDR3: TGCAGCGTTCCCACCGGGACAGGGTCCTCCTACAATGAGCAGTTCTTC. Translating it yields CSVPTGTGSSYNEQFF.

To note about this clonotype: One end of the junction varies from germline; a read error may be responsible. The chain employs TRBV6-5 and TRBJ2-1; D is tentatively TRBD1 or TRBD2 (5 bases each). The CDR3 length is 14 residues. From germline, CDR1 is MNHEY and CDR2 SVGAGI. DNA for the CDR3: TGTGCCAGCAGTTACATAAGAGGGGATGTTGAGAAGTTCTTC. It encodes CASSYIRGDVEKFF.

The rearrangement joins TRBV2 to TRBJ2-1; D not resolved. The germline V and J ends were trimmed by 4 bases and 4 bases, with 11 bases remaining between them. This CDR3 contains 14 residues. Germline loops: CDR1 SNHLY, CDR2 FYNNEI. For the CDR3, the DNA is TGTGCCAGCAGTGGGCAAACACAGTACAATGAGCAGTTCTTC. Translated, it gives CASSGQTQYNEQFF.

This clonotype came up a few times. A much larger clone sits a single nucleotide away, making a read error possible. This sequence joins TRBV24-1 and TRBJ2-5; D not resolved. The CDR3 loop spans 11 amino acids. Germline V gene sequence: CDR1 KGHDR, CDR2 SFDVKD. Trimming took 4 bases from V and 11 from J, leaving 10 bases between them. CDR3 amino acids: CATSEANEQYF. As DNA, the CDR3 is TGTGCCACCAGTGAAGCCAATGAGCAGTACTTC.